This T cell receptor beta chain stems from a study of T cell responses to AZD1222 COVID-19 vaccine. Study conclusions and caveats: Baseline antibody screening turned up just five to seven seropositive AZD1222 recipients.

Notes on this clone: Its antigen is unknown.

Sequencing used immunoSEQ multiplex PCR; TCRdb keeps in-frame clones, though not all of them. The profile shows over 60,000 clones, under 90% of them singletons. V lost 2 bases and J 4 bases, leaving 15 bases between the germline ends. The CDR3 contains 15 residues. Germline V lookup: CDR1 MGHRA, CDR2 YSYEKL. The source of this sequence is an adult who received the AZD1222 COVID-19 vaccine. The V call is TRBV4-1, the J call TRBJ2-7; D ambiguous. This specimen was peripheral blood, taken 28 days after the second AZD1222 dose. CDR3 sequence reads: CASSQFVLLKYEQYF. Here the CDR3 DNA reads TGCGCCAGCAGCCAATTTGTCCTCCTAAAATACGAGCAGTACTTC.